This T cell receptor (beta chain) emerged from a study of T cell repertoires in cytomegalovirus infection (dated by TCRdb to about 2019). Regarding the complete study: Donor HLA type was relevant to the analysis, as public TCR beta signatures indicated carriage of CMV infection together with the matching HLA type.

These reads were obtained on an Illumina HiSeq 1500. The raw public data were reprocessed by TCRdb itself: fastp quality trimming at Q25, MiXCR clonotype calling, in-frame beta chains only. CDR3 protein duplicates are merged, each entry listing the most common genes and DNA. The sample table lists 100,000 or so distinct CDR3 sequences, more than 20% of them with a count of one. About two fifths of the sample lies in the top ten. There are a few counts of this clonotype. The specificity of this receptor is unknown. Nothing much larger sits one base from this clone, and base qualities are not available. CDR1 SNHLY and CDR2 FYNNEI are derived from the germline V gene. The V and J ends are trimmed by 4 bases and 8 bases, leaving 12 bases between them. The CDR3 runs 13 residues from the cysteine to the phenylalanine. Of the read, only the CDR3 DNA is kept; its 39 bases are in frame from base 1. The study at large found these results: Cumulative frequency of public TCR beta family members discriminated carriers of CMV infection plus the relevant HLA type in this cohort and an independent 352-donor cohort. The ex vivo response was dominated by HLA-C-restricted CMV-specific TCR beta clonotypes, which also provided the single most frequent clonotype in two of eight donors.

Material for sequencing was CD8+ T cells from PBMCs. This sequence uses TRBV2 and TRBJ2-1; the D gene identity is not certain. The receptor's source is a human donor in good health (CMV status not recorded). Some clones in this sample may be carry-over from other donors' samples. In nucleotides, the sequence is TGTGCCAGCAGTGTCCCTCCCCCGGATGAGCAGTTCTTC. It specifies CASSVPPPDEQFF.